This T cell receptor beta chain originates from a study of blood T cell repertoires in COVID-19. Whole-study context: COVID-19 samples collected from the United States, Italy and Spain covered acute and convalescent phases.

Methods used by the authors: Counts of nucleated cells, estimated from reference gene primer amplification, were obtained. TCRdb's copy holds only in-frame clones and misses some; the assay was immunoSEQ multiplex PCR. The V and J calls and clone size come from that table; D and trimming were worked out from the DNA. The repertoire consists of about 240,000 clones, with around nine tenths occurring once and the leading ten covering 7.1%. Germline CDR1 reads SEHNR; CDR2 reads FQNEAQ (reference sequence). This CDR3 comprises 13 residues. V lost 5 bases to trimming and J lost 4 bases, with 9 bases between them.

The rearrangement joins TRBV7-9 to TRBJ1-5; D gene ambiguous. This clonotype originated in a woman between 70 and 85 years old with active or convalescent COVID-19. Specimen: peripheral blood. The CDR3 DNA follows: TGTGCCAGCAGCCTCGGACTGAATCAGCCCCAGCATTTT. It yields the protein CASSLGLNQPQHF.